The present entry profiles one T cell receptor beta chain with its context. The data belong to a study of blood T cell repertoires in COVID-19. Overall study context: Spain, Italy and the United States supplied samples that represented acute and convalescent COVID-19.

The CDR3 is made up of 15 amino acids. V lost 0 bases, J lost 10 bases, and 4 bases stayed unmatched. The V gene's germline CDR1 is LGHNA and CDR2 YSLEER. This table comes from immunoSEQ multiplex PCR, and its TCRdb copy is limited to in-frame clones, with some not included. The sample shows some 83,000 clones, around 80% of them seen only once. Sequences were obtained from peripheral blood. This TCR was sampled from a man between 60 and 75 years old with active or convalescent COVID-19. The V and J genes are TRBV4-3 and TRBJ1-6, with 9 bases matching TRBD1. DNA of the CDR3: TGCGCCAGCAGCCAAGAATGGGACAGGGTATCACCCCTCCACTTT. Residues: CASSQEWDRVSPLHF.